This TCR beta chain originates from a study of control samples from healthy donors and cancer patients. The germline CDR1 and CDR2 sequences are SGHRS and YFSETQ. V was trimmed by 4 bases and J by 5 bases, leaving 16 bases between them. The CDR3 covers 15 residues. Profiled with immunoSEQ multiplex PCR; TCRdb holds only in-frame clones, not every one. The table includes about 140,000 clones, approximately 92% detected once. The sample comprised blood. The sequence was obtained from a man younger than 45 in good health. The J gene is TRBJ2-1, the V gene TRBV5-1; maybe TRBD1 (7 bases). The CDR3 region is CASSVRTGGNNEQFF. CDR3 coding DNA: TGCGCCAGCAGCGTTAGGACAGGCGGGAACAATGAGCAGTTCTTC.